This T cell receptor (beta chain) was documented in a study of monozygotic twins with inflammatory bowel disease. Points from the study as a whole: Telling apart the different T cell subtypes was not possible. Similarity of repertoires did not differ between concordant and discordant twins, possibly from limited power. IBD patients share fewer clonotypes with other people than healthy twins do, especially with disease activity.

The CDR3 length is 12 residues. The germline CDR1 and CDR2 sequences are KGHSH and LQKENI. cDNA for each sample came from eight separate reactions. TCRdb processed the 5' RACE reads again and assigns one entry to each CDR3 protein, with no DNA. The sample data list approximately 150,000 distinct CDR3 sequences. Concerning this clonotype itself: Antigen unknown.

This TCR was recovered from a human donor with ulcerative colitis or Crohn's disease, or a healthy co-twin of an affected twin (not recorded which). J is TRBJ2-7 and V is TRBV18. Sequenced sample: blood. CDR3 region: CASSPAVYEQYF.